These 9 T cell receptor beta chains share one sample of origin, sequenced in a study of multiple sclerosis patients with progressive multifocal leukoencephalopathy. TCRdb keeps only in-frame clones here, not all; method: immunoSEQ multiplex PCR. This sample has 30,000 or so clones, with 85% to 90% found just once. The sample's time point: roughly 13 months of natalizumab therapy. Sequencing was performed on PBMCs, taken from a patient treated with natalizumab. These receptor sequences come from a human donor with multiple sclerosis.

The chain has TRBV19 and TRBJ2-5; D could derive from TRBD1 or TRBD2 (6 bases each). Per the germline V gene, CDR1 is LNHDA and CDR2 is SQIVND (reference sequence). Deletions cut 2 bases from V and 5 bases from J, with 12 bases between. The CDR3 spans 14 residues. The CDR3 here is CASSIRGPGETQYF. DNA of the CDR3: TGTGCCAGTAGTATACGGGGGCCAGGTGAGACCCAGTACTTC.

The chain combines TRBV2 with TRBJ1-5; 8 nucleotides align to TRBD1. Germline CDR1 reads SNHLY; CDR2 reads FYNNEI. The CDR3 length is 15 residues. Germline trimming cut 3 bases from V and 4 bases from J; bases unmatched to any gene: 5. The CDR3 nucleotides are TGTGCCAGCAGTGACCCAAACAGGGGGAATCAGCCCCAGCATTTT. It specifies CASSDPNRGNQPQHF.

Remarks on this clone: One end of the junction is discordant with germline, which a read error may explain. The chain joins TRBV28 to TRBJ2-1, with a tentative D call TRBD1 (6 bases). The CDR3 runs to 14 residues. From germline, CDR1 is MDHEN and CDR2 SYDVKM. CDR3 DNA sequence: TGTGCCAGCAGATTTTCAGGGGCCTACACTGAGCAGTTCTTC. Translating gives CASRFSGAYTEQFF.

This chain uses TRBV7-2 with TRBJ1-1; 7 nucleotides agree with TRBD1. Germline V lookup: CDR1 SGHTA, CDR2 FQGNSA. V gave up 5 bases and J gave up 8 bases; unmatched junction bases: 11. This CDR3 region has 14 residues. CDR3 in DNA: TGTGCCAGCAGCCCGGACAGGTCTCTCCAGGAAGCTTTCTTT. Translating gives CASSPDRSLQEAFF.

The chain is built from TRBV6-6 and TRBJ2-1, with D possibly TRBD2 on 5 matching bases. The CDR3 has 13 amino acids. V was trimmed by 6 bases and J by 9 bases, leaving 15 bases between them. Germline loops: CDR1 MNHNY, CDR2 SVGAGI (reference sequence). CDR3 in DNA: TGTGCCAGCAGGAGGGCTACAGATAGTGAGCAGTTCTTC. Amino acids: CASRRATDSEQFF.

This chain uses TRBV6-1 with TRBJ1-6; 12 positions match TRBD1. This CDR3 is built from 14 residues. J gave up 7 bases and V 8 bases, and 3 bases lay outside the gene matches. Germline V gives CDR1 MNHNS, CDR2 SASEGT. In DNA, the CDR3 is TGTGCCAGCGGGACAGGGGGCAAAAATTCACCCCTCCACTTT. Its translation is CASGTGGKNSPLHF.

This clone was observed a single time. In nucleotides, the CDR3 is TGTGCCAGCAGCCCCTGGGACAGGGGTGGCACTGAAGCTTTCTTT. Translated: CASSPWDRGGTEAFF. The rearrangement links TRBV11-2 to TRBJ1-1; 10 bases match TRBD1. V was clipped by 5 bases and J by 4 bases; unmatched bases: 7. The CDR3 has 15 residues. Germline assignment: CDR1 SGHAT and CDR2 FQNNGV.

The rearrangement uses TRBV9 and TRBJ2-1; D is unresolved. Trimming cost V 0 bases and J 6 bases, with 7 bases left between them. This CDR3 is built from 13 residues. Per germline, CDR1 SGDLS and CDR2 YYNGEE. Here the CDR3 DNA reads TGTGCCAGCAGCGTAGTTTCGGGCAATGAGCAGTTCTTC. It translates to CASSVVSGNEQFF.

This chain links TRBV4-1 with TRBJ2-2; 10 bases agree with TRBD1. This CDR3 has 16 residues. V was clipped by 3 bases and J by 6 bases; unmatched bases: 7. CDR1 and CDR2 (germline): MGHRA, YSYEKL. The chain's CDR3 is CASSQAGTGEAGELFF. Here the CDR3 DNA reads TGCGCCAGCAGCCAGGCCGGGACAGGGGAGGCCGGGGAGCTGTTTTTT.